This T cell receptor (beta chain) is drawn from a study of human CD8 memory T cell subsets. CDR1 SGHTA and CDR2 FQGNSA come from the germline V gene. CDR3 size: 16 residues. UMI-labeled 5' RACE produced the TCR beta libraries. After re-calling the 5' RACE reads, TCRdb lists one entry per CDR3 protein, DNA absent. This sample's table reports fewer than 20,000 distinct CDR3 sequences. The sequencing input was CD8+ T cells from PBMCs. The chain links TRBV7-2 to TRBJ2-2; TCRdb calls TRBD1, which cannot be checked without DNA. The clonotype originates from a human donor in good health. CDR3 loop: CASSLEVQGRTGELFF.